These 17 T cell receptor beta chains originate from one sample sequenced in a study of blood T cell repertoires in COVID-19. Some clones are missing from TCRdb's copy, which holds only in-frame ones; the method was immunoSEQ multiplex PCR. The sample gives about 180,000 clones, roughly three quarters of which show up once; 12% is in the top ten. Sequencing was carried out using peripheral blood. These TCRs come from a woman at least 80 years old with COVID-19, enrolled during active disease.

V and J are TRBV7-6 and TRBJ2-1, with TRBD1 matching 9 bases. The CDR3 extends over 15 amino acids. Germline V gene lookup returns CDR1 SGHVS and CDR2 FNYEAQ. V dropped 1 base and J dropped 10; count of bases not matched to a gene: 8. CDR3 loop: CASSLGGGQGDEQFF. The DNA for the CDR3 is TGTGCCAGCAGCTTAGGGGGGGGACAGGGTGACGAGCAGTTCTTC.

The J gene is TRBJ1-2, the V gene TRBV19, with a weak D call TRBD1 (5 bases). Trimming shortened V by 6 bases and J by 4 bases, and 12 bases separated the two germline ends. The CDR3 consists of 13 residues. The germline V gene encodes CDR1 LNHDA and CDR2 SQIVND (reference sequence). The CDR3: CASRDTFSYGYTF. CDR3 sequence (DNA): TGTGCCAGTAGGGACACCTTTTCCTATGGCTACACCTTC. Using reference TRBV19 and TRBJ1-2 for the parts outside the CDR3, the full variable domain is DGGITQSPKYLFRKEGQNVTLSCEQNLNHDAMYWYRQDPGQGLRLIYYSQIVNDFQKGDIAEGYSVSREKKESFPLTVTSAQKNPTAFYLCASRDTFSYGYTFGSGTRLTVV.

The rearrangement uses TRBV6-2 or TRBV6-3 and TRBJ2-2; 10 nucleotides line up with TRBD1. Germline V CDR1 and CDR2: MNHEY, SVGEGT. The CDR3 covers 16 residues. V lost 2 bases to trimming and J lost 3 bases; unmatched junction nucleotides: 3. The CDR3 spells CASSYGGTGDTGELFF. CDR3 DNA sequence: TGTGCCAGCAGTTACGGCGGGACAGGGGACACCGGGGAGCTGTTTTTT.

This chain connects TRBV5-1 to TRBJ1-1, with 7 bases fitting TRBD1. CDR1 is SGHRS and CDR2 is YFSETQ in the germline V gene. V was clipped by 4 bases and J by 4 bases; unmatched bases: 10. This CDR3 has 15 residues. In nucleotides, the CDR3 is TGCGCCAGCAGCGCCGGGACAGCCTGGGGCACTGAAGCTTTCTTT. Translated, it gives CASSAGTAWGTEAFF.

This chain links TRBV28 with TRBJ1-2; 7 bases align to TRBD1. The CDR3 covers 15 residues. From germline, CDR1 is MDHEN and CDR2 SYDVKM. V lost 5 bases to trimming and J lost 7 bases; unmatched junction nucleotides: 13. Written as DNA, the CDR3 is TGTGCCAGCAGTCTACAGAGACAGGGTGTTGGTGGCTACACCTTC. It is translated as CASSLQRQGVGGYTF.

V usage is TRBV28 and J usage is TRBJ2-1, with D uncertain. CDR1 is MDHEN and CDR2 is SYDVKM in the germline V gene. This CDR3 has 12 amino acids. Trimming removed 2 bases from V and 7 bases from J, with 6 bases in between. The DNA of the CDR3 is TGTGCCAGCAGTTTACCCTTAAATGAGCAGTTCTTC. Its protein is CASSLPLNEQFF.

This clone was found once. The rearrangement joins TRBV12-3 or TRBV12-4 to TRBJ1-2, with D hard to call. The CDR3 runs 12 residues. V dropped 2 bases and J dropped 4 bases, with 5 bases sitting between them. This chain's CDR3 is CASSLMAYGYTF. In DNA form, the CDR3 reads TGTGCCAGCAGTTTAATGGCCTATGGCTACACCTTC.

The rearrangement links TRBV10-3 to TRBJ1-1, with a weak D call TRBD1 (6 bases). V was trimmed by 4 bases and J by 0 bases, leaving 9 bases between them. Germline V lookup: CDR1 ENHRY, CDR2 SYGVKD. The CDR3 spans 14 residues. The CDR3 region has the DNA TGTGCCATCAGTGTGGGACAACTGAACACTGAAGCTTTCTTT. It encodes CAISVGQLNTEAFF.

This clone was picked up one time. V gene TRBV6-2 or TRBV6-3 combines with J gene TRBJ2-2; possible D gene TRBD2, 7 bases. Per germline, CDR1 MNHEY and CDR2 SVGEGT. The CDR3 spans 15 residues. V lost 4 bases to trimming and J lost 5 bases, with 14 bases between them. The CDR3 coding sequence is TGTGCCAGCAGTTTGGGGGGGGGCCGAACCGGGGAGCTGTTTTTT. Encoded protein: CASSLGGGRTGELFF.

This chain uses TRBV27 with TRBJ2-7; no clear D. CDR1 and CDR2 (germline): MNHEY, SMNVEV (reference sequence). There are 12 residues in the CDR3. Trimming took off 7 bases at V and 0 bases at J, with 7 bases between the two ends. The CDR3 region is CASMLSSYEQYF. CDR3 bases: TGTGCCAGCATGCTTAGCTCCTACGAGCAGTACTTC.

This clone was detected once. The chain uses TRBV28 and TRBJ1-1; 7 nucleotides match TRBD1. CDR1 MDHEN and CDR2 SYDVKM come from the germline V gene. This CDR3 contains 15 residues. The J segment lost 3 bases and the V segment lost 4 bases, leaving 8 bases of the junction unmatched. CDR3 amino acids: CASSSPGQTYTEAFF. CDR3 DNA sequence: TGTGCCAGCAGTTCCCCGGGACAGACATACACTGAAGCTTTCTTT.

This clone has a single count. This sequence joins TRBV7-2 and TRBJ2-1, with no clear D. V lost 5 bases and J lost 9, with 11 bases in between. The CDR3 covers 12 residues. CDR1 and CDR2 from the germline V gene are SGHTA and FQGNSA. CDR3 region: CASSQVFSEQFF. CDR3 DNA: TGTGCCAGCAGCCAGGTTTTTAGTGAGCAGTTCTTC.

The chain is built from TRBV5-1 and TRBJ1-3; TRBD1 matches 9 bases. The length of the CDR3 is 16 residues. V was pared by 2 bases and J by 0 bases, with 3 bases of the junction left unmatched. CDR1 SGHRS and CDR2 YFSETQ come from the germline V gene. CDR3 loop: CASSLGQGSSGNTIYF. The CDR3 nucleotides read TGCGCCAGCAGCTTAGGACAGGGGAGCTCTGGAAACACCATATATTTT.

The chain uses TRBV21-1 and TRBJ2-2; TRBD2, the D gene given by the table, was not confirmed from the DNA. TRBV21-1 constitutes a pseudogene. CDR3 length: 19 residues. DNA of the CDR3: TGTGCCAGCAGCAAAGAGAGGACTAGCGGGAGATGTGACACCGGGGAGCTGTTTTTT. Its translation: CASSKERTSGRCDTGELFF.

The CDR3: CASSLGGQGLTQETQYF. For the CDR3, the DNA is TGCGCCAGCAGCTTGGGGGGACAGGGGCTCACCCAAGAGACCCAGTACTTC. This chain connects TRBV5-1 to TRBJ2-5; TRBD1 agrees at 10 bases. CDR3 length: 17 residues. Per the germline V gene, CDR1 is SGHRS and CDR2 is YFSETQ. Trimming cost V 0 bases and J 1 base; bases outside gene matches: 6.

This clone was seen at least ten times. The rearrangement links TRBV27 to TRBJ2-2, with 7 bases fitting TRBD2. The V gene's germline CDR1 is MNHEY and CDR2 SMNVEV (reference sequence). The V gene end was trimmed by 5 bases and the J gene end by 4 bases; junction bases not matched to a gene: 4. This CDR3 has 14 amino acids. CDR3 DNA sequence: TGTGCCAGCAGTGAGCGGGACCTCACCGGGGAGCTGTTTTTT. Encoded protein: CASSERDLTGELFF.

The chain joins TRBV5-4 to TRBJ2-1, with 9 positions matching TRBD2. Germline values: CDR1 SGHNT, CDR2 YYREEE (reference sequence). CDR3 length equals 16 residues. V shed 2 bases and J 4 bases; nucleotides not matched to a gene: 7. The CDR3 is CASSLGSAGGYNEQFF. The CDR3 DNA reads TGTGCCAGCAGCTTAGGTTCGGCGGGGGGGTACAATGAGCAGTTCTTC.